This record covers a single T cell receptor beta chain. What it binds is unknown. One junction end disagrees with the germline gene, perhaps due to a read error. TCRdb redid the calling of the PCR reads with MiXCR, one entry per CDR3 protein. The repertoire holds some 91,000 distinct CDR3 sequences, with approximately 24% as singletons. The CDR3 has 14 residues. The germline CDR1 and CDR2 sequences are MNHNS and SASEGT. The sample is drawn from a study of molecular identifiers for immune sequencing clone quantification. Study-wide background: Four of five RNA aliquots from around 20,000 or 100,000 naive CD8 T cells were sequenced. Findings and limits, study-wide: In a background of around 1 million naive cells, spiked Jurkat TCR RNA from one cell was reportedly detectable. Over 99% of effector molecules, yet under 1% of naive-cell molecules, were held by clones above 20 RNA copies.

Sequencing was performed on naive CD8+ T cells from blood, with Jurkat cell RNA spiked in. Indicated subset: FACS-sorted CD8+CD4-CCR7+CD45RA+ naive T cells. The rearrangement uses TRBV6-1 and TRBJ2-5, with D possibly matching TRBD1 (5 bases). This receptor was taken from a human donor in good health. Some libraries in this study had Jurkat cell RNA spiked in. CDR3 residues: CASSVHEGEESQYF. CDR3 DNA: TGTGCCAGCAGTGTTCATGAAGGGGAAGAGAGCCAGTACTTC.